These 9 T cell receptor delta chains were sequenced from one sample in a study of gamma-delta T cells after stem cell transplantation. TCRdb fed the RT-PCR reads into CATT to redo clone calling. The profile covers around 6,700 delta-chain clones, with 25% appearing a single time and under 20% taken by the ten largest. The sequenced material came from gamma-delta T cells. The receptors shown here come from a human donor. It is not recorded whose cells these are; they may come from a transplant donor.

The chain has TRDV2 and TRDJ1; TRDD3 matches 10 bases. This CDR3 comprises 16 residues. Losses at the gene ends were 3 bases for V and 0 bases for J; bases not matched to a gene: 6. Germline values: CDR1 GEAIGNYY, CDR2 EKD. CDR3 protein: CACDLLGDDYTDKLIF. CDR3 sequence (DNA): TGTGCCTGTGACTTACTGGGGGATGATTACACCGATAAACTCATCTTT.

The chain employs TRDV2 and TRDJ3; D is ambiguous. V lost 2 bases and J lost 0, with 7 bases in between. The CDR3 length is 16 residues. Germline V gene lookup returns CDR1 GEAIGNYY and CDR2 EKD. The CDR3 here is CACDIANSWDTRQMFF. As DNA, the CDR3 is TGTGCCTGTGACATCGCCAACTCCTGGGACACCCGACAGATGTTTTTC.

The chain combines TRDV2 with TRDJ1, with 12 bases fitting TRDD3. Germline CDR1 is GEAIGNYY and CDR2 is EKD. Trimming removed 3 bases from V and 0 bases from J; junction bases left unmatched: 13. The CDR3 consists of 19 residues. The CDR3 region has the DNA TGTGCCTGTGACCCCTTACTGGGGGATACTACCTCGTACACCGATAAACTCATCTTT. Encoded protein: CACDPLLGDTTSYTDKLIF.

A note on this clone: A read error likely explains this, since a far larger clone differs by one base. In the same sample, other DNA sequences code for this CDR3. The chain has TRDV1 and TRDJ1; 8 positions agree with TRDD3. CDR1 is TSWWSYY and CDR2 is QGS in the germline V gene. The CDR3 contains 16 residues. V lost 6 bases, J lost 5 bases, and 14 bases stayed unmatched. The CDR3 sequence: CALGELLGGVTDKLIF. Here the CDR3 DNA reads TGTGCTCTTGGAGAGTTACTGGGGGGAGTTACTGATAAACTCATCTTT.

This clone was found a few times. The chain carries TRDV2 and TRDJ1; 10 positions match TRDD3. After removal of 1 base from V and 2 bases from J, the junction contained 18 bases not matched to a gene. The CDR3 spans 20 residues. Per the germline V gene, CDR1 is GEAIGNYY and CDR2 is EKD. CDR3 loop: CACDTLLLGGYARKTDKLIF. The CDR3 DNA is TGTGCCTGTGACACGCTTCTACTCGGGGGATACGCCAGGAAAACCGATAAACTCATCTTT.

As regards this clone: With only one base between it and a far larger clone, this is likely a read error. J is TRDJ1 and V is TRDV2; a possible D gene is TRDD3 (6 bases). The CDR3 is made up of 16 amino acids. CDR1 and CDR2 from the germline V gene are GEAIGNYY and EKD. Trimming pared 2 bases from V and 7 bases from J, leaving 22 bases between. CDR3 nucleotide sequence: TGTGCCTGTGACAAGGCTGGGGCCCTGACGCGGGGTAAACTCATCTTT. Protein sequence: CACDKAGALTRGKLIF.

The DNA for the CDR3 is TGTGCTCTTGGGGAGTGGGTTCCTTTTGATCTGGGGACCTCTAAACTCATCTTT. Encoded protein: CALGEWVPFDLGTSKLIF. The chain has TRDV1 and TRDJ1, with D possibly matching TRDD3 (6 bases). Trimming removed 3 bases at V and 7 bases at J, with 27 bases between. Germline V gives CDR1 TSWWSYY, CDR2 QGS. There are 18 residues in the CDR3.

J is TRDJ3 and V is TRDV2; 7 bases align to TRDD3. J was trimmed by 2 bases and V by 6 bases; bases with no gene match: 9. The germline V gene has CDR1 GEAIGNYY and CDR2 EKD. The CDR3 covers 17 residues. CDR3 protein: CACKLGPAAWDTRQMFF. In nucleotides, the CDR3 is TGTGCCTGTAAACTGGGGCCGGCTGCCTGGGACACCCGACAGATGTTTTTC.

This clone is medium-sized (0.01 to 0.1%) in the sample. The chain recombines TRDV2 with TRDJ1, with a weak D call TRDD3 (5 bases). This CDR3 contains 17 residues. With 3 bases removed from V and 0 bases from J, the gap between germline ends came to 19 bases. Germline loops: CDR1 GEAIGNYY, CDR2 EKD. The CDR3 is CACDVLHAGVHTDKLIF. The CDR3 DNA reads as TGTGCCTGTGACGTGCTCCACGCGGGGGTACACACCGATAAACTCATCTTT.